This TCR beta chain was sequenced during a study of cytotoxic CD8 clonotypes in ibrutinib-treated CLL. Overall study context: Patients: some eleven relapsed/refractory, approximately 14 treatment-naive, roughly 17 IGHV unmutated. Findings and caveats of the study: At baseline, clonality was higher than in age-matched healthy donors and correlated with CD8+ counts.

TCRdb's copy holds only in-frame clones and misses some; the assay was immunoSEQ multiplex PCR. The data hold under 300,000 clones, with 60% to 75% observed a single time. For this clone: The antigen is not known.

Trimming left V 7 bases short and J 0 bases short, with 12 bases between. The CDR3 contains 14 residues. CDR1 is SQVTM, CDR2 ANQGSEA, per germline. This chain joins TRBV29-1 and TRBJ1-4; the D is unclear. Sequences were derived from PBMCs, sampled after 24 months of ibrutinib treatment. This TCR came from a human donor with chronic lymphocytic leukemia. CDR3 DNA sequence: TGCAGCGCCGCCACGACTGCAACTAATGAAAAACTGTTTTTT. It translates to CSAATTATNEKLFF. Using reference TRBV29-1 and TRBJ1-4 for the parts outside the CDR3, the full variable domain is SAVISQKPSRDICQRGTSLTIQCQVDSQVTMMFWYRQQPGQSLTLIATANQGSEATYESGFVIDKFPISRPNLTFSTLTVSNMSPEDSSIYLCSAATTATNEKLFFGSGTQLSVL.